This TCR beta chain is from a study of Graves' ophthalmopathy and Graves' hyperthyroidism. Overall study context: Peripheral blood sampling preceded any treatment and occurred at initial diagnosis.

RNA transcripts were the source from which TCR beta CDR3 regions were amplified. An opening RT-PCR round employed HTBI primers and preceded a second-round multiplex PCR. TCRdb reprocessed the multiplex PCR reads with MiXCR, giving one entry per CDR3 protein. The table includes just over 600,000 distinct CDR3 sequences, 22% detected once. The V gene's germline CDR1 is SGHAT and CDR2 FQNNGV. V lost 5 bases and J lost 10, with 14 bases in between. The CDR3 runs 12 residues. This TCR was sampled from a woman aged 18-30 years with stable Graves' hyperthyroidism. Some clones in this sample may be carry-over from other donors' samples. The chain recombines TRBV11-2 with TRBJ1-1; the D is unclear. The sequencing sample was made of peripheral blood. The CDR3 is CASSLQKGRAFF. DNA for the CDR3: TGTGCCAGCAGCCTTCAGAAGGGTCGAGCTTTCTTT.